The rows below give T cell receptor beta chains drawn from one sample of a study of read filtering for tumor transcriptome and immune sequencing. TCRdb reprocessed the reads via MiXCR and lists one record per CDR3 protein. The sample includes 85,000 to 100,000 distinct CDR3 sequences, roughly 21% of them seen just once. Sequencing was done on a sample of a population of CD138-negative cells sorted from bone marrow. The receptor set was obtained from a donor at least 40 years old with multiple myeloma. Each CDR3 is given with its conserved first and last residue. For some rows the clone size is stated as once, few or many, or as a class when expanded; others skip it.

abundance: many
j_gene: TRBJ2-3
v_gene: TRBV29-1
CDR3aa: CSGRRAPGTDTQYF

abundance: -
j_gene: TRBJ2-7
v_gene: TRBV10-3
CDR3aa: CAISGNGPGSPYEQYF

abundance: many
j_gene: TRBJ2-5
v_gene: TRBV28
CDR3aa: CASGAPGAGGTQYF

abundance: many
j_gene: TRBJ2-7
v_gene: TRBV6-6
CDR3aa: CASSHLGTGASYEQYF

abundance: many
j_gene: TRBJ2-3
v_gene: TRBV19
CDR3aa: CASSSDRGSTDTQYF

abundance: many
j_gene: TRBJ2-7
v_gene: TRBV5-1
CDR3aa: CASSNRDRAYEQYF

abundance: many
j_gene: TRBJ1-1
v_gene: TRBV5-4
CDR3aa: CASSAMTGNTEAFF

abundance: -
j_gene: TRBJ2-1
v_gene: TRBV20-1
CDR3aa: CSARRTSRVYNKQFF

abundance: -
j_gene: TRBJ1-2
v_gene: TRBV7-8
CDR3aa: CASSFRDIWEYGYTF

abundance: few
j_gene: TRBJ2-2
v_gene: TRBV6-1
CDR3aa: CASRQTGTGELFF

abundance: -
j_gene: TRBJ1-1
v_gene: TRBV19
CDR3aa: CASSERGLGAFF

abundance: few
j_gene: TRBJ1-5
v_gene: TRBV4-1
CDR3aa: CASSQARVGGSPQHF

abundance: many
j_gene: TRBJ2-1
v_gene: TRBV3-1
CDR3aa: CASSQAGAGFNEQFF

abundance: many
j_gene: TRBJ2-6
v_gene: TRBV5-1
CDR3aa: CASSPPLISSGANVLTF

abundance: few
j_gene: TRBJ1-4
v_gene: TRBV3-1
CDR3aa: CASSQVTGSGKLFF

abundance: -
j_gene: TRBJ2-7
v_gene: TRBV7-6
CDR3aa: CASSLAKAYEQYF

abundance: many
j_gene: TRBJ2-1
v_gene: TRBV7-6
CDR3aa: CASSPIGPYEQFF

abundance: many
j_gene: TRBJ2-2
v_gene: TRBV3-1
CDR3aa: CASSRGPVNTGELFF

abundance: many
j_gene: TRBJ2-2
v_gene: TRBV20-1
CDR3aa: CSARDQRQGGTGELFF

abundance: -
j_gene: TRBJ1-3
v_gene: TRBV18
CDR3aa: CASSPGQDLSGNTIYF

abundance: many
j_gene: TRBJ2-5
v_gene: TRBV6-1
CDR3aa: CASSEALHGGRGQETQYF

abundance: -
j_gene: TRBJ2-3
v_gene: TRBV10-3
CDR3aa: CAISEFDRTSTDTQYF